The next 30 T cell receptor beta chains were all read from a single sample in a study of cytotoxic CD8 clonotypes in ibrutinib-treated CLL. TCRdb's table, derived via immunoSEQ multiplex PCR, lists solely in-frame clones and lacks some. The table shows tens of thousands of clones, with roughly 59% occurring only once. The sample here was PBMCs, taken after 12 months of ibrutinib treatment. The receptors derive from a human donor with chronic lymphocytic leukemia.

The chain links TRBV6-5 to TRBJ1-1; possible D gene TRBD1, 6 bases. The V end was cut by 1 base, the J end by 4 bases, with 10 bases between. This CDR3 region has 14 residues. The germline V gene encodes CDR1 MNHEY and CDR2 SVGAGI. The CDR3 nucleotides read TGTGCCAGCAGTTACTTGGGGGCGTTCACTGAAGCTTTCTTT. Amino acid sequence: CASSYLGAFTEAFF.

This clone was counted between two and nine times. The chain uses TRBV6-1 and TRBJ1-2; TRBD1 is a possible D gene (5 bases). Germline V gene data show CDR1 as MNHNS and CDR2 as SASEGT. The CDR3 runs 13 residues. The V gene lost 4 bases and the J gene lost 2 bases, with 8 bases spanning the gap. CDR3 DNA: TGTGCCAGCAGTGGTTCAGGGAACTATGGCTACACCTTC. Amino acids: CASSGSGNYGYTF.

The V and J genes are TRBV6-5 and TRBJ2-5, with 9 positions matching TRBD2. The CDR3 is 13 amino acids. From germline, CDR1 is MNHEY and CDR2 SVGAGI. The V segment lost 8 bases and the J segment 6 bases; nucleotides outside the gene matches: 7. CDR3 bases: TGTGCCAGCGGTGAGCGGGGGGCAAAGACCCAGTACTTC. The encoded protein is CASGERGAKTQYF.

The chain joins TRBV11-2 to TRBJ2-1; no clear D gene. V lost 5 bases and J lost 7, with 15 bases in between. Germline V gene sequence: CDR1 SGHAT, CDR2 FQNNGV. The CDR3 extends over 14 amino acids. The CDR3 DNA sequence: TGTGCCAGCAGCAACTTCCTGGGGTTGAATGAGCAGTTCTTC. Residues: CASSNFLGLNEQFF.

The V and J genes are TRBV5-6 and TRBJ2-7; D possibly corresponds to TRBD1 (6 bases). CDR1 is SGHDT, CDR2 YYEEEE, per germline. The CDR3 loop spans 15 amino acids. V lost 1 base and J lost 3, with 14 bases in between. The CDR3 coding sequence is TGTGCCAGCAGCTTGTCGGGCTCCAGGGGCTACGAGCAGTACGTC. Translated, it gives CASSLSGSRGYEQYV.

The table lists this clone with a few counts. This chain uses TRBV30 with TRBJ1-5; no reliable D call. Trimming stripped 0 bases from V and 0 bases from J, with 9 bases between. The length of the CDR3 is 15 residues. CDR1 is GTSNPN, CDR2 SVGIG, per germline (reference sequence). CDR3 region: CAWSVGLTSNQPQHF. The DNA of the CDR3 is TGTGCCTGGAGTGTAGGACTGACTAGCAATCAGCCCCAGCATTTT. Based on the CDR3 plus reference TRBV30 and TRBJ1-5, the full variable domain is SQTIHQWPATLVQPVGSPLSLECTVEGTSNPNLYWYRQAAGRGLQLLFYSVGIGQISSEVPQNLSASRPQDRQFILSSKKLLLSDSGFYLCAWSVGLTSNQPQHFGDGTRLSIL.

The chain uses TRBV11-2 and TRBJ1-5; D is unresolved. There are 12 residues in the CDR3. Trimming removed 5 bases from V and 4 bases from J, with 6 bases in between. Germline V gives CDR1 SGHAT, CDR2 FQNNGV. This CDR3 is CASSPPNQPQHF. The CDR3 coding sequence is TGTGCCAGCAGCCCCCCAAATCAGCCCCAGCATTTT.

The sample holds one count of this clone. This chain connects TRBV25-1 to TRBJ1-5; the D gene is possibly TRBD1 (5 bases). The germline gives CDR1 MGHDK, CDR2 SYGVNS. The CDR3 length is 16 residues. Trimming stripped 4 bases from V and 3 bases from J, with 16 bases between. Here the CDR3 DNA reads TGTGCCAGCAGTGCGACCGGGGGGACTTTCAATCAGCCCCAGCATTTT. It translates to CASSATGGTFNQPQHF.

A few counts support this clone. The chain couples TRBV9 to TRBJ1-2; the D gene is possibly TRBD1 (5 bases). The CDR3 runs 15 residues. Germline CDR1 reads SGDLS; CDR2 reads YYNGEE. V was clipped by 2 bases and J by 6 bases, with 17 bases between them. DNA of the CDR3: TGTGCCAGCAGCGTTTCGGGACGCGAGTCCAATGGCTACACCTTC. Its protein is CASSVSGRESNGYTF.

The V call is TRBV4-1, the J call TRBJ2-2; 12 nucleotides match TRBD2. With V trimmed by 1 base and J by 3 bases, 9 bases remained unmatched. Germline V gives CDR1 MGHRA, CDR2 YSYEKL. This CDR3 is 19 amino acids long. As DNA, the CDR3 is TGCGCCAGCAGCCAAGTGGCGCTAGCGGGGGGGCCGGACACCGGGGAGCTGTTTTTT. This sequence encodes CASSQVALAGGPDTGELFF.

The chain links TRBV6-5 to TRBJ2-1; D is undetermined. CDR3 length: 12 amino acids. V lost 2 bases, J lost 14 bases, and 13 bases lay in between. CDR1 and CDR2 from the germline V gene are MNHEY and SVGAGI. This chain's CDR3 is CASSYDLVRKFF. Here the CDR3 DNA reads TGTGCCAGCAGTTACGACCTAGTCCGTAAGTTCTTC.

This chain joins TRBV5-6 and TRBJ2-1; D not certain. The germline V gene has CDR1 SGHDT and CDR2 YYEEEE. The CDR3 runs 12 residues. The germline V and J ends were trimmed by 4 bases and 8 bases, with 10 bases remaining between them. In DNA form, the CDR3 reads TGTGCCAGCAGCCCCTCTCTCGATGAGCAGTTCTTC. Translating it yields CASSPSLDEQFF.

This clone was counted a few times. This chain connects TRBV7-9 to TRBJ1-6, with TRBD1 as a possible D gene (5 bases). This CDR3 region has 14 residues. V was shortened by 10 bases and J by 8 bases, with 18 bases between the two germline ends. Germline CDR1 SEHNR, CDR2 FQNEAQ (reference sequence). The DNA of the CDR3 is TGTGCCACCGGGGGGATACTGCTTGATTCACCCCTCCACTTT. The encoded protein is CATGGILLDSPLHF.

The V and J genes are TRBV7-9 and TRBJ2-3; tentatively, D is TRBD1 (5 bases). The V and J ends lost 2 bases and 4 bases respectively, with 7 bases between them. Germline V gene data show CDR1 as SEHNR and CDR2 as FQNEAQ (reference sequence). The CDR3 is 13 residues long. The CDR3 loop is CASSLWGSDTQYF. As DNA, the CDR3 is TGTGCCAGCAGCTTATGGGGCTCAGATACGCAGTATTTT.

The rearrangement links TRBV18 to TRBJ1-2, with a possible D match to TRBD1 (6 bases). Germline-derived CDR1 and CDR2 are KGHSH and LQKENI. The CDR3 has 15 residues. Trimming pared 3 bases from V and 5 bases from J, leaving 16 bases between. In DNA, the CDR3 is TGTGCCAGCTCACCTCTCGACAGGCCCCCTTATGGCTACACCTTC. Its protein is CASSPLDRPPYGYTF.

This clone was seen once. The rearrangement links TRBV6-5 to TRBJ1-2; no reliable D call. Trimming took off 7 bases at V and 2 bases at J, with 11 bases between the two ends. Germline V gene sequence: CDR1 MNHEY, CDR2 SVGAGI. The CDR3 has 13 amino acids. In nucleotides, the CDR3 is TGTGCCAGCACCGTGGCCGCAAACTATGGCTACACCTTC. Translation gives CASTVAANYGYTF.

Here the CDR3 reads CASSLVGESYNEQFF. The CDR3 DNA is TGCGCCAGCAGCTTGGTTGGCGAGTCCTACAATGAGCAGTTCTTC. The rearrangement joins TRBV5-1 to TRBJ2-1; D gene uncertain. V lost 0 bases and J lost 1, with 8 bases in between. Germline V gene data show CDR1 as SGHRS and CDR2 as YFSETQ. The CDR3 totals 15 residues.

This clone was seen a few times. The rearrangement links TRBV27 to TRBJ2-1; TRBD1 is a possible D gene (7 bases). V lost 7 bases, J lost 5 bases, and 21 bases lay in between. Germline assignment: CDR1 MNHEY and CDR2 SMNVEV (reference sequence). The CDR3 contains 16 residues. The CDR3 loop is CASTPGGSGAHNEQFF. DNA of the CDR3: TGTGCCAGCACCCCAGGGGGGTCGGGGGCCCACAATGAGCAGTTCTTC.

The chain carries TRBV28 and TRBJ2-2; D gene uncertain. With 6 bases removed from V and 6 bases from J, the gap between germline ends came to 8 bases. This CDR3 is built from 12 residues. The germline V gene encodes CDR1 MDHEN and CDR2 SYDVKM. CDR3: CASRQSPGELFF. DNA of the CDR3: TGTGCCAGCAGACAGAGTCCCGGGGAGCTGTTTTTT. The full variable domain, completed using reference TRBV28 and TRBJ2-2, is DVKVTQSSRYLVKRTGEKVFLECVQDMDHENMFWYRQDPGLGLRLIYFSYDVKMKEKGDIPEGYSVSREKKERFSLILESASTNQTSMYLCASRQSPGELFFGEGSRLTVL.

The chain couples TRBV4-1 to TRBJ2-2, with D hard to call. The length of the CDR3 is 15 residues. Deletions cut 0 bases from V and 1 base from J, with 6 bases between. CDR1 MGHRA and CDR2 YSYEKL come from the germline V gene. For the CDR3, the DNA is TGCGCCAGCAGCCAAGAGGATTGGAACACCGGGGAGCTGTTTTTT. Its translation: CASSQEDWNTGELFF.

The V call is TRBV5-5, the J call TRBJ2-5; D gene ambiguous. The CDR3 length is 15 residues. V lost 4 bases and J lost 2, with 15 bases in between. The V gene's germline CDR1 is SGHKS and CDR2 YYEKEE (reference sequence). The chain's CDR3 is CASSADATLQETQYF. The DNA for the CDR3 is TGTGCCAGCAGCGCGGACGCGACCCTTCAAGAGACCCAGTACTTC.

The J gene is TRBJ2-2, the V gene TRBV29-1; D gene uncertain. The CDR3 length is 12 residues. Germline lookup yields CDR1 SQVTM and CDR2 ANQGSEA. Trimming pared 8 bases from V and 6 bases from J, leaving 13 bases between. CDR3 nucleotide sequence: TGCAGCTGGTCTAGTGGGCCCGGGGAGCTGTTTTTT. Residues: CSWSSGPGELFF.

The gene calls are TRBV9 and TRBJ2-3; TRBD2 matches 8 bases. V shed 3 bases, J shed 3 bases, and the junction held 9 bases outside the gene matches. The CDR3 is 16 residues long. Germline lookup yields CDR1 SGDLS and CDR2 YYNGEE. This chain's CDR3 is CASSALSGDWTDTQYF. DNA for the CDR3: TGTGCCAGCAGCGCCCTTAGCGGGGATTGGACAGATACGCAGTATTTT.

V usage is TRBV29-1 and J usage is TRBJ2-7; 8 bases align to TRBD1. J lost 4 bases, V lost 0 bases, and 23 bases had no gene match. CDR1 is SQVTM, CDR2 ANQGSEA, per germline. CDR3 length equals 20 residues. CDR3: CSVEDPGQGMNPTTSYEQYF. CDR3 sequence (DNA): TGCAGCGTTGAAGATCCTGGACAGGGTATGAACCCAACCACCTCTTACGAGCAGTACTTC.

This clone was observed at least ten times. The rearrangement joins TRBV28 to TRBJ2-3, with 9 bases fitting TRBD2. Germline V gene data show CDR1 as MDHEN and CDR2 as SYDVKM. Trimming removed 6 bases from V and 2 bases from J; junction bases left unmatched: 6. This CDR3 spans 15 amino acids. This CDR3 is CASSPIAGDTDTQYF. CDR3 coding DNA: TGTGCCAGCAGCCCAATAGCGGGAGACACAGATACGCAGTATTTT.

The chain combines TRBV5-4 with TRBJ2-2; no firm D call. Germline lookup yields CDR1 SGHNT and CDR2 YYREEE (reference sequence). The ends were cut back, 3 bases at V and 7 bases at J, with 10 bases in the middle. This CDR3 has 13 amino acids. CDR3 in DNA: TGTGCCAGCAGCTCAGGACGTCGCGGGGAGCTGTTTTTT. This codes for CASSSGRRGELFF.

This sequence joins TRBV29-1 and TRBJ2-2; the D gene could be TRBD1 or TRBD2 (5 bases each). This CDR3 is 16 amino acids long. Trimming cost V 2 bases and J 0 bases, with 13 bases left between them. Germline CDR1 reads SQVTM; CDR2 reads ANQGSEA. The CDR3 protein is CSVELFGTPNTGELFF. The CDR3 region has the DNA TGCAGCGTTGAACTTTTCGGGACCCCGAACACCGGGGAGCTGTTTTTT.

The J gene is TRBJ2-1, the V gene TRBV5-1; 8 nucleotides match TRBD2. The CDR3 runs to 15 residues. With 4 bases clipped from V and 0 bases from J, the junction kept 3 bases outside the gene matches. The germline V gene has CDR1 SGHRS and CDR2 YFSETQ. In DNA form, the CDR3 reads TGCGCCAGCAGCCCACTAGCGGCCTCCTACAATGAGCAGTTCTTC. The encoded protein is CASSPLAASYNEQFF.

In its sample, this clone was seen a few times. The sample has other DNA sequences that encode this CDR3 too. The gene calls are TRBV5-6 and TRBJ2-1; D may correspond to TRBD1 or TRBD2 (6 bases each). This CDR3 has 15 residues. The V gene's germline CDR1 is SGHDT and CDR2 YYEEEE. V lost 5 bases and J lost 0, with 12 bases in between. This CDR3 is CASRWRGSSYNEQFF. The CDR3 nucleotides are TGTGCCAGCAGGTGGAGGGGGAGCTCCTACAATGAGCAGTTCTTC. The full variable domain, in which reference TRBV5-6 and TRBJ2-1 provide the parts outside the CDR3, is DAGVTQSPTHLIKTRGQQVTLRCSPKSGHDTVSWYQQALGQGPQFIFQYYEEEERQRGNFPDRFSGHQFPNYSSELNVNALLLGDSALYLCASRWRGSSYNEQFFGPGTRLTVL.

This chain links TRBV6-6 with TRBJ2-7, with D perhaps TRBD1 or TRBD2 (5 bases each). Germline CDR1 reads MNHNY; CDR2 reads SVGAGI (reference sequence). V gave up 11 bases and J gave up 5 bases, with 22 bases separating them. This CDR3 comprises 14 residues. The CDR3, as DNA: TGTGCCGTCAGTCGGGACGGTTCTTTAAACGAGCAGTACGTC. Encoded protein: CAVSRDGSLNEQYV.